The entry that follows covers one T cell receptor beta chain sequence. Its matching antigen is unknown. One junction end does not reproduce the germline sequence, and a read error may be involved. This sample was taken from a study of cytomegalovirus exposure and HLA in healthy donors. Study context: Out of 300 to 500 genotyped donors, 81% belonged to the Caucasian-associated ancestry cluster. Study outcomes and limitations: For presence/absence analyses, sequencing depth was assumed to be roughly uniform across donors.

The V gene's germline CDR1 is SSHAT and CDR2 FNYEAQ (reference sequence). This CDR3 has 12 residues. It was with 60 Vbeta and 13 Jbeta primers that the PCR ran. The protocol was immunoSEQ multiplex PCR, while the TCRdb copy is restricted to in-frame clones and leaves out a portion. The data show more than 200,000 clones, almost 80% seen once. The chain carries TRBV7-7 and TRBJ2-1; TRBD1 is a possible D gene (8 bases). The clonotype originates from a man between 18 and 29 years old in good health and CMV-seronegative. Material: PBMCs. CDR3 sequence: CASSGTGNEQFF. The CDR3 bases are TGTGCTAGCAGCGGGACAGGCAATGAGCAGTTCTTC.